Listed below are T cell receptor beta chains from one sample, sequenced in a study of blood T cell repertoires in COVID-19. TCRdb's table, derived via immunoSEQ multiplex PCR, lists solely in-frame clones and lacks some. Here the sample spans around 140,000 clones, 60% to 85% being singletons. The sequenced sample consisted of peripheral blood. The origin of the receptors is a man in his fifties with acute or convalescent COVID-19. Both conserved end residues are part of each CDR3. The D gene is left open where the match is weak.

.,TRBJ2-7,TRBV5-1,CASSSRGQVRDEQYF,TGCGCCAGCAGCTCAAGGGGCCAAGTAAGAGACGAGCAGTACTTC
TRBD2,TRBJ2-5,TRBV11-3,CASSRGTSGQETQYF,TGTGCCAGCAGCCGAGGGACTAGCGGGCAAGAGACCCAGTACTTC
.,TRBJ2-5,TRBV5-6,CASSLDGRAETQYF,TGTGCCAGCAGCTTGGACGGCAGGGCAGAGACCCAGTACTTC
TRBD2,TRBJ2-2,TRBV30,CAWSVGVAGTGELFF,TGTGCCTGGAGTGTAGGAGTAGCGGGAACCGGGGAGCTGTTTTTT
.,TRBJ2-1,TRBV10-3,CASKGAGRRNEQFF,TGTGCCTCCAAGGGTGCAGGGAGGCGCAATGAGCAGTTCTTC
.,TRBJ2-3,TRBV21-1,CASRIKGTGGDPDTQYF,TGTGCCAGCAGGATCAAAGGGACAGGGGGCGACCCAGATACGCAGTATTTT
.,TRBJ1-1,TRBV30,CAWSAWGSDESTEAFF,TGTGCCTGGAGCGCTTGGGGCAGCGATGAGAGCACTGAAGCTTTCTTT
.,TRBJ1-5,TRBV28,CASSPDDSSNQPQHF,TGTGCCAGCAGTCCCGATGATAGTAGCAATCAGCCCCAGCATTTT
.,TRBJ1-4,TRBV5-8,CASSLPGSTNEKLFF,TGTGCCAGCAGCTTGCCCGGTTCAACTAATGAAAAACTGTTTTTT
.,TRBJ1-4,TRBV20-1,CSARASEKLFF,TGCAGTGCTAGGGCTAGTGAAAAACTGTTTTTT